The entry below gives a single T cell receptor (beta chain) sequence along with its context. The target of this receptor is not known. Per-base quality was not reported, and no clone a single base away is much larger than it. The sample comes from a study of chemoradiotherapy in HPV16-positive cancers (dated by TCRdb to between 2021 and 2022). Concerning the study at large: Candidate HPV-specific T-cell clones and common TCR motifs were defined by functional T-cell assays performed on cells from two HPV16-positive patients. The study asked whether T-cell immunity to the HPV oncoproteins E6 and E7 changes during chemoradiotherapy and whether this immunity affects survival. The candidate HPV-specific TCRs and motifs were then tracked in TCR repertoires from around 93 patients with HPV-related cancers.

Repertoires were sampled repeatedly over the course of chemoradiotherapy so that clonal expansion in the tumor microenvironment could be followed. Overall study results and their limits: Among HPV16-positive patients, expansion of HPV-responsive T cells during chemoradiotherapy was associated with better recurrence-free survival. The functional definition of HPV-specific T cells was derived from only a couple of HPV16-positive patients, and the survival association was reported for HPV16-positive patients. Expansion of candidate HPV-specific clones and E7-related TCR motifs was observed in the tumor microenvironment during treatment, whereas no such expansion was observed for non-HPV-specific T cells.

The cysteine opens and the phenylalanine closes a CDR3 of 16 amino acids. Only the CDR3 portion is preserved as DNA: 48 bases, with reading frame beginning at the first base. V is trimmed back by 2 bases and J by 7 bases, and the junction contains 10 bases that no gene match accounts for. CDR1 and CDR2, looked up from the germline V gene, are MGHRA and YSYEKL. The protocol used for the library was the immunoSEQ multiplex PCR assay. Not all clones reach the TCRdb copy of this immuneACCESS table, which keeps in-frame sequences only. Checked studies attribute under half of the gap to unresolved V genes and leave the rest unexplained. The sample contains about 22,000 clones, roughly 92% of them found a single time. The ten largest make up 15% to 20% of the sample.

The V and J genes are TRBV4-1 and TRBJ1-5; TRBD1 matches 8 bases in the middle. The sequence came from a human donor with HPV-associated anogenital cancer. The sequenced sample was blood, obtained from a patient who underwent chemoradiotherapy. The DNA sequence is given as TGCGCCAGCAGCCAACAGGGGGCAGCGGGGGTACAGCCCCAGCATTTT. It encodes CASSQQGAAGVQPQHF.